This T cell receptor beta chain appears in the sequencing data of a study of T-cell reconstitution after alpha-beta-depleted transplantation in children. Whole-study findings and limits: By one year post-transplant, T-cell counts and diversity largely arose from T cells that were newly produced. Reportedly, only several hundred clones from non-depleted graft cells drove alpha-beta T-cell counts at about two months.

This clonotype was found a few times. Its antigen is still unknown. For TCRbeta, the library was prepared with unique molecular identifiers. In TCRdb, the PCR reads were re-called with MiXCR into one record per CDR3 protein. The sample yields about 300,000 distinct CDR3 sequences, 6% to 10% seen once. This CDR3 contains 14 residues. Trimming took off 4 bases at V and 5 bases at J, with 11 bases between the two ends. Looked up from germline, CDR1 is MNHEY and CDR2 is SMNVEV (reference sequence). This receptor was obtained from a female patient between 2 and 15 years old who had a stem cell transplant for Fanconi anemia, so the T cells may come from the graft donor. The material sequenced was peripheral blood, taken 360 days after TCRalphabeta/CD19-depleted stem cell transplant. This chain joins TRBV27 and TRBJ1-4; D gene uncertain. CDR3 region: CASSSLRNNEKLFF. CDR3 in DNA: TGTGCCAGCAGTTCTTTACGGAACAATGAAAAACTGTTTTTT.